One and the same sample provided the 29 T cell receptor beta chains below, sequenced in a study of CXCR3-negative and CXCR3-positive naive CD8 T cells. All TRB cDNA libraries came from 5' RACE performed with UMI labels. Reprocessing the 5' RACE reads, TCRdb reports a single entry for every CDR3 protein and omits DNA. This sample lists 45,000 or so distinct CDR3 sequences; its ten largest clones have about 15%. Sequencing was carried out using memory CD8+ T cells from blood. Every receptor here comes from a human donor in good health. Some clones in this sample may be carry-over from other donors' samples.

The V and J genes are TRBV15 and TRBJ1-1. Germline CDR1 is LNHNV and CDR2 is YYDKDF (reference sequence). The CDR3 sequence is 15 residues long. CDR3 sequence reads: CATSRDRRSNTEAFF.

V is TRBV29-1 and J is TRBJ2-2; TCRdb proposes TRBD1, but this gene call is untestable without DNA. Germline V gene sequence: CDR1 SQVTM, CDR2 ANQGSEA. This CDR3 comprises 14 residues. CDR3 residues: CSVVVTGGTGELFF.

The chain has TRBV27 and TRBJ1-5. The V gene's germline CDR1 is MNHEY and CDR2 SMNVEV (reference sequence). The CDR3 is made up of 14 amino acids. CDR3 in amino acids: CASSLGAENQPQHF.

CDR3 protein: CASSPGGTSGFNEQFF. The chain couples TRBV7-7 to TRBJ2-1; TCRdb lists TRBD2, though no DNA is available to test this call. There are 16 residues in the CDR3. CDR1 and CDR2 (germline): SSHAT, FNYEAQ (reference sequence).

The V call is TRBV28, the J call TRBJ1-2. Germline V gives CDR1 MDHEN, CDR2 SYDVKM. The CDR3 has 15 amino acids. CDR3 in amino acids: CASSLEVAANYGYTF.

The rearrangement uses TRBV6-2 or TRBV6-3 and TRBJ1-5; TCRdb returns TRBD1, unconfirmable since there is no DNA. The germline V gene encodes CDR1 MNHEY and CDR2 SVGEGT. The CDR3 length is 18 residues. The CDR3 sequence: CASSYSDSGTGWWQPQHF.

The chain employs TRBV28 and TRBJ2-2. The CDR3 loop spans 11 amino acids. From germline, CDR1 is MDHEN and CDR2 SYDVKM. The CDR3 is CASFKSGELFF.

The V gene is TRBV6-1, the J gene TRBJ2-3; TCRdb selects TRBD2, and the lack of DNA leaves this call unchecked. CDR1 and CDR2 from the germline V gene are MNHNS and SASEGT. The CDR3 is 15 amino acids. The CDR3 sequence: CASSDEAGGPDTQYF.

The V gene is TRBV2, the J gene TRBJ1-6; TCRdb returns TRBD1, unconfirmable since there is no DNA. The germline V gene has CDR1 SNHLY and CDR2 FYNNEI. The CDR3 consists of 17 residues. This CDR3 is CASSEDGAPYHNSPLHF. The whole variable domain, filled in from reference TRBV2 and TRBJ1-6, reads EPEVTQTPSHQVTQMGQEVILRCVPISNHLYFYWYRQILGQKVEFLVSFYNNEISEKSEIFDDQFSVERPDGSNFTLKIRSTKLEDSAMYFCASSEDGAPYHNSPLHFGNGTRLTVT.

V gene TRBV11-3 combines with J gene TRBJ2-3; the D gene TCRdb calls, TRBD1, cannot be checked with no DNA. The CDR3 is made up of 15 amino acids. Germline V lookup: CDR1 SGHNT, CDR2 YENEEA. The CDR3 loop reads CASSPGQGHTDTQYF.

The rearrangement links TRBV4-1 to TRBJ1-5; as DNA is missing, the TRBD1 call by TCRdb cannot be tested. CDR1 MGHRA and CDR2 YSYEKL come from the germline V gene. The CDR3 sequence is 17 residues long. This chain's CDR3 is CASSQDLGQGLNQPQHF.

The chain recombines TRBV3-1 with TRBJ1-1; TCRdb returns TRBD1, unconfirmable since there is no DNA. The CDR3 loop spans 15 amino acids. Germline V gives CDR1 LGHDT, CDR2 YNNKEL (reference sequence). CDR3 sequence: CASSQDFRTDTEAFF.

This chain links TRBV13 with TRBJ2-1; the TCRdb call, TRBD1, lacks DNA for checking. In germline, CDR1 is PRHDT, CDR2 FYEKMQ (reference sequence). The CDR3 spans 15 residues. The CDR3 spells CASSLWTTGLHEQFF.

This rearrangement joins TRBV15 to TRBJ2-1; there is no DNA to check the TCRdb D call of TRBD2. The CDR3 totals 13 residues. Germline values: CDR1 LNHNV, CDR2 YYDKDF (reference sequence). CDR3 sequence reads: CATSLGEIAEQFF.

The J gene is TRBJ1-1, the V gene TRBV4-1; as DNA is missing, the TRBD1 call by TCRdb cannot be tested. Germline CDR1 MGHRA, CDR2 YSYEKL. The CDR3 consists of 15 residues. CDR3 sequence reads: CASKGHIQMNTEAFF.

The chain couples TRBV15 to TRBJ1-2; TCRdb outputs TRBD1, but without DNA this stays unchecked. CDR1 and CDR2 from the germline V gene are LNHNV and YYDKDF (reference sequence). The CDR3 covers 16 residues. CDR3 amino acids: CATSRDSHPGAGGYTF.

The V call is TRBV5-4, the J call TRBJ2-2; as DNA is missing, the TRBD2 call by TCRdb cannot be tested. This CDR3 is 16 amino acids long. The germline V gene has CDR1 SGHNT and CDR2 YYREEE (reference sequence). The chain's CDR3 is CASSSDYGTSGGELFF.

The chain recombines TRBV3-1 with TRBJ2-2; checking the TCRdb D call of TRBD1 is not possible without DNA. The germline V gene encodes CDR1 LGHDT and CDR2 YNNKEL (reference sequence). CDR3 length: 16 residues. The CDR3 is CASRQGGDLNTGELFF.

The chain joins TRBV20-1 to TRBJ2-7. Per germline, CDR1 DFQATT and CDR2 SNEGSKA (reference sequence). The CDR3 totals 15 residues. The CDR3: CSASDTEYDYYEQYF.

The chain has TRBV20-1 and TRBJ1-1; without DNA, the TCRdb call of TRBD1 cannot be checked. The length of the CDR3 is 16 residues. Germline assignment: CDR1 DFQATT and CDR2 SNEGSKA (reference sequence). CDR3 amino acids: CSARDVGGGLGTEAFF.

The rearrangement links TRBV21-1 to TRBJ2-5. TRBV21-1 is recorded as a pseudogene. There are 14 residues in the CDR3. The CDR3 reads CASSNEWGWETQYF.

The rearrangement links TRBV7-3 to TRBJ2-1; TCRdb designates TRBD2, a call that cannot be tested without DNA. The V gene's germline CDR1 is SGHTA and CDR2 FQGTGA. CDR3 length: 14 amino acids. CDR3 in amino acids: CARGGARRPGEQFF.

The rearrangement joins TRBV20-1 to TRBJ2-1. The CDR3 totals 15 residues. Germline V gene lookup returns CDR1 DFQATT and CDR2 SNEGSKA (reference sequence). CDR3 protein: CSAREYRSSYNEQFF.

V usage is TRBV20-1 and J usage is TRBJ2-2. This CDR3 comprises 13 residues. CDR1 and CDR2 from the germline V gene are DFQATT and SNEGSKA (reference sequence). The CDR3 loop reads CSARDYGSGELFF.

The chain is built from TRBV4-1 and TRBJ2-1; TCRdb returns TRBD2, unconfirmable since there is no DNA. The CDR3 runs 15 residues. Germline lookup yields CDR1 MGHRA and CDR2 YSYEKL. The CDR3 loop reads CASSQEPGGPNEQFF.

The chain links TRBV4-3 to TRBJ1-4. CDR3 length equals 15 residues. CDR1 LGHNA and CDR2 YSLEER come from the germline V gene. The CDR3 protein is CASSQVSGGGEKLFF.

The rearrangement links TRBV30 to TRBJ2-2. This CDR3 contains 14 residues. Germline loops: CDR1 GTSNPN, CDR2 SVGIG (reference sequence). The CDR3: CAWTHNLNTGELFF. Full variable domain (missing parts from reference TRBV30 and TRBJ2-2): SQTIHQWPATLVQPVGSPLSLECTVEGTSNPNLYWYRQAAGRGLQLLFYSVGIGQISSEVPQNLSASRPQDRQFILSSKKLLLSDSGFYLCAWTHNLNTGELFFGEGSRLTVL.

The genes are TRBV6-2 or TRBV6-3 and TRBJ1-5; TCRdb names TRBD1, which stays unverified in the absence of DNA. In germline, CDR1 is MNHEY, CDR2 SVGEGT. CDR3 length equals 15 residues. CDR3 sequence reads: CASSRSDSATQPQHF.

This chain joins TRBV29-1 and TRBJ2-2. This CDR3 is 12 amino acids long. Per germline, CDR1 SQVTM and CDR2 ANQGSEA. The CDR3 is CSVVGSTGELFF.